A selection of T cell receptor beta chains follows, all from one sample in a study of beta chain features in type 1 diabetes. TCRdb's table, derived via immunoSEQ multiplex PCR, lists solely in-frame clones and lacks some. The sample includes 150,000 to 200,000 clones, 8% to 9.5% of them seen just once. The source material was central memory CD4+ T cells from blood. The receptors stem from a woman aged 18-29 years with type 1 diabetes. Each CDR3 is given with its conserved first and last residue. The D gene is left open where the match is weak. Clone sizes are given selectively: once, few, many, or a class where the clone is expanded.

V: TRBV18
D: TRBD2
J: TRBJ2-1
size: -
CDR3: CASSPRTSGRGNNEQFF
DNA: TGTGCCAGCTCACCGAGGACTAGCGGGAGGGGGAACAATGAGCAGTTCTTC

V: TRBV28
D: -
J: TRBJ1-5
size: few
CDR3: CASSSTGGYNQPQHF
DNA: TGTGCCAGCAGTTCCACGGGTGGTTACAATCAGCCCCAGCATTTT

V: TRBV30
D: TRBD1
J: TRBJ2-3
size: -
CDR3: CAWRDRGSDTQYF
DNA: TGTGCCTGGAGGGACAGGGGATCAGATACGCAGTATTTT

V: TRBV27
D: TRBD2
J: TRBJ2-7
size: few
CDR3: CARFFASLAGRTYEQYF
DNA: TGTGCCAGGTTCTTTGCATCCCTAGCGGGCCGTACCTACGAGCAGTACTTC

V: TRBV7-9
D: TRBD1
J: TRBJ2-6
size: few
CDR3: CASSARTGGSGANVLTF
DNA: TGTGCCAGCAGCGCCAGGACAGGGGGCTCTGGGGCCAACGTCCTGACTTTC

V: TRBV7-3
D: TRBD2
J: TRBJ2-5
size: few
CDR3: CASSLGTGGYQETQYF
DNA: TGTGCCAGCAGCTTGGGGACGGGGGGGTACCAAGAGACCCAGTACTTC

V: TRBV7-9
D: TRBD2
J: TRBJ2-3
size: few
CDR3: CASSPGLATDTQYF
DNA: TGTGCCAGCAGCCCCGGACTAGCGACAGATACGCAGTATTTT

V: TRBV19
D: -
J: TRBJ1-2
size: few
CDR3: CASSIEGGGYTF
DNA: TGTGCCAGTAGTATTGAGGGTGGCGGCTACACCTTC

V: TRBV7-9
D: -
J: TRBJ1-2
size: -
CDR3: CASSFINYGYTF
DNA: TGTGCCAGCAGCTTTATAAACTATGGCTACACCTTC

V: TRBV11-2
D: -
J: TRBJ2-1
size: -
CDR3: CASSFLDWNEQFF
DNA: TGTGCCAGCAGCTTCCTAGATTGGAATGAGCAGTTCTTC

V: TRBV2
D: TRBD1
J: TRBJ1-4
size: -
CDR3: CASRGQLKLFF
DNA: TGTGCCAGCAGGGGACAGCTTAAACTGTTTTTT

V: TRBV7-2
D: -
J: TRBJ2-7
size: -
CDR3: CASSLAHDRSYEQYF
DNA: TGTGCCAGCAGCTTAGCCCACGATAGATCCTACGAGCAGTACTTC

V: TRBV7-9
D: -
J: TRBJ1-1
size: -
CDR3: CASSLGLAATEAFF
DNA: TGTGCCAGCAGCTTAGGGCTTGCGGCTACTGAAGCTTTCTTT

V: TRBV19
D: TRBD1
J: TRBJ2-2
size: few
CDR3: CASSISQGAYTGELFF
DNA: TGTGCCAGTAGTATATCCCAGGGGGCATATACCGGGGAGCTGTTTTTT

V: TRBV7-2
D: TRBD1
J: TRBJ2-2
size: few
CDR3: CASSLVRGYTGELFF
DNA: TGTGCCAGCAGCTTAGTCAGGGGGTACACCGGGGAGCTGTTTTTT

V: TRBV6-5
D: TRBD1
J: TRBJ2-7
size: few
CDR3: CASSYILSRGIEQYF
DNA: TGTGCCAGCAGTTACATCCTCTCCAGGGGGATCGAGCAGTACTTC

V: TRBV12-5
D: TRBD2
J: TRBJ2-6
size: few
CDR3: CASAGGSGANVLTF
DNA: TGTGCTAGTGCGGGGGGCTCTGGGGCCAACGTCCTGACTTTC

V: TRBV7-2
D: -
J: TRBJ1-1
size: -
CDR3: CASSRTGTSNTEAFF
DNA: TGTGCCAGCAGCCGGACCGGGACATCGAACACTGAAGCTTTCTTT

V: TRBV27
D: -
J: TRBJ2-7
size: -
CDR3: CASSLQGQDEQYF
DNA: TGTGCCAGCAGTTTACAGGGGCAGGACGAGCAGTACTTC

V: TRBV28
D: -
J: TRBJ2-5
size: -
CDR3: CVLYPPSVVETQYF
DNA: TGTGTCCTCTACCCCCCCAGCGTGGTAGAGACCCAGTACTTC

V: TRBV7-2
D: -
J: TRBJ2-3
size: -
CDR3: CASSQGAYTSTDTQYF
DNA: TGCGCCAGCAGCCAAGGGGCCTATACTAGCACAGATACGCAGTATTTT

V: TRBV11-3
D: -
J: TRBJ2-7
size: few
CDR3: CASSLARQFYEQYF
DNA: TGTGCCAGCAGCTTAGCACGACAGTTCTACGAGCAGTACTTC